These 30 T cell receptor beta chains originate from one sample sequenced in a study of CD8 T cells in Susac syndrome. RNA amounts of roughly 0.5 to 1 ug underwent reverse transcription with random hexamers. TCRdb re-called the immunoSEQ multiplex PCR reads through MiXCR, storing one row per CDR3 protein. The sample has about 210,000 distinct CDR3 sequences; around 93% are singletons. The sequenced sample was CD4+ T cells from PBMCs. The source is a human donor with multiple sclerosis.

The chain couples TRBV27 to TRBJ1-4; D gene ambiguous. Trimming pared 4 bases from V and 7 bases from J, leaving 19 bases between. The CDR3 runs to 16 residues. CDR1 and CDR2 (germline): MNHEY, SMNVEV (reference sequence). CDR3 sequence: CASSYGRQTRGEKLFF. In nucleotides, the CDR3 is TGTGCCAGCAGTTATGGACGGCAAACCCGCGGTGAAAAACTGTTTTTT.

The gene calls are TRBV6-6 and TRBJ2-3, with 8 bases that match TRBD2. V lost 5 bases and J lost 2; bases outside the gene matches: 6. This CDR3 is built from 15 residues. Germline CDR1 MNHNY, CDR2 SVGAGI (reference sequence). CDR3 sequence: CASSRAGGDTDTQYF. In nucleotides, the CDR3 is TGTGCCAGCAGTAGGGCGGGGGGCGACACAGATACGCAGTATTTT.

This clonotype has only a few counts. CDR3 amino acids: CAWSGVEGHGYTF. The CDR3 DNA reads TGTGCCTGGAGTGGAGTCGAAGGACATGGCTACACCTTC. The chain combines TRBV30 with TRBJ1-2; D remains ambiguous. CDR3 length: 13 amino acids. Germline CDR1 reads GTSNPN; CDR2 reads SVGIG (reference sequence). V was shortened by 1 base and J by 6 bases, with 12 bases between the two germline ends.

This chain connects TRBV12-3 or TRBV12-4 to TRBJ1-1; 9 bases map to TRBD1. V was pared by 6 bases and J by 5 bases, with 10 bases of the junction left unmatched. The CDR3 is made up of 15 amino acids. The CDR3 nucleotides are TGTGCCAGCAGCGGATCTCCGGGACAGGGAACTGAAGCTTTCTTT. Protein product: CASSGSPGQGTEAFF.

This chain connects TRBV3-1 to TRBJ1-2; D is unclear. Per germline, CDR1 LGHDT and CDR2 YNNKEL (reference sequence). The CDR3 covers 12 residues. Trimming left V 3 bases short and J 8 bases short, with 10 bases between. The CDR3 DNA sequence: TGTGCCAGCAGCCAGAGGCAGGACGGCTACACCTTC. It specifies CASSQRQDGYTF.

The chain couples TRBV29-1 to TRBJ2-5; a weak D match, TRBD2 (7 bases). V gave up 7 bases and J gave up 2 bases, with 14 bases separating them. CDR3 length: 13 amino acids. Germline CDR1 SQVTM, CDR2 ANQGSEA. The CDR3 loop is CSAQGGGQETQYF. In nucleotides, the CDR3 is TGCAGCGCACAAGGGGGGGGGCAAGAGACCCAGTACTTC.

The chain is built from TRBV7-9 and TRBJ1-2; D is possibly TRBD1 (6 bases). CDR1 and CDR2 (germline): SEHNR, FQNEAQ (reference sequence). There are 14 residues in the CDR3. The V and J ends lost 5 bases and 4 bases respectively, with 14 bases between them. As DNA, the CDR3 is TGTGCCAGCAGCAGGCGTCAGGGGAGCTATGGCTACACCTTC. This sequence encodes CASSRRQGSYGYTF.

The count of this clonotype is one. CDR3 DNA sequence: TGCAGTGCTGAATTGACAGGGCACGAGACCCAGTACTTC. This translates into CSAELTGHETQYF. The gene calls are TRBV20-1 and TRBJ2-5, with TRBD1 matching 7 bases. Losses at the gene ends were 5 bases for V and 5 bases for J; bases not matched to a gene: 8. The germline CDR1 and CDR2 sequences are DFQATT and SNEGSKA (reference sequence). CDR3 length: 13 amino acids.

The rearrangement uses TRBV12-3 or TRBV12-4 and TRBJ1-1; TRBD1 matches at 7 bases. The length of the CDR3 is 13 residues. V dropped 8 bases and J dropped 8; count of bases not matched to a gene: 11. The CDR3 loop reads CASGYRGVAEAFF. CDR3 in DNA: TGTGCCAGCGGGTACAGGGGCGTCGCCGAAGCTTTCTTT.

The chain uses TRBV12-3 or TRBV12-4 and TRBJ1-5; D unresolved. Trimming took off 5 bases at V and 3 bases at J, with 11 bases between the two ends. CDR3 length: 14 amino acids. The CDR3 spells CASSRTAYNQPQHF. CDR3 bases: TGTGCCAGCAGTCGAACAGCTTACAATCAGCCCCAGCATTTT.

The genes are TRBV12-3 or TRBV12-4 and TRBJ2-5, with D maybe TRBD2 (6 bases). V was pared by 0 bases and J by 5 bases, with 10 bases between. The CDR3 spans 14 residues. This chain's CDR3 is CASSLAVEGETQYF. The CDR3 DNA reads TGTGCCAGCAGTTTAGCGGTGGAGGGGGAGACCCAGTACTTC.

This chain uses TRBV30 with TRBJ1-1, with D maybe TRBD1 (5 bases). V shed 3 bases and J shed 4 bases, with 15 bases lying between them. Germline assignment: CDR1 GTSNPN and CDR2 SVGIG (reference sequence). This CDR3 spans 14 amino acids. The CDR3 coding sequence is TGTGCCTGGAGCAGGGCGCTTAGCAGCACTGAAGCTTTCTTT. This encodes CAWSRALSSTEAFF.

V usage is TRBV2 and J usage is TRBJ1-5; 9 nucleotides agree with TRBD1. The CDR3 has 15 residues. The trim removed 4 bases at V and 6 bases at J, leaving 7 bases unmatched. The germline V gene encodes CDR1 SNHLY and CDR2 FYNNEI. CDR3 DNA sequence: TGTGCCAGCAGTGGTAGGGACAGGGTACGTCAGCCCCAGCATTTT. Translated, it gives CASSGRDRVRQPQHF.

The chain has TRBV29-1 and TRBJ1-2; D may be TRBD1 (5 bases). The CDR3 is 12 residues long. Trimming stripped 2 bases from V and 4 bases from J, with 8 bases between. The germline V gene has CDR1 SQVTM and CDR2 ANQGSEA. CDR3 coding DNA: TGCAGCGTTGAAAGGGGACTCTATGGCTACACCTTC. Protein product: CSVERGLYGYTF.

V and J are TRBV3-1 and TRBJ2-3; no definite D call. CDR1 LGHDT and CDR2 YNNKEL come from the germline V gene (reference sequence). Trimming took off 2 bases at V and 6 bases at J, with 9 bases between the two ends. CDR3 size: 13 residues. Here the CDR3 DNA reads TGTGCCAGCAGCCAAACGCCCAGGGATACGCAGTATTTT. It specifies CASSQTPRDTQYF.

This chain uses TRBV14 with TRBJ2-1; the D gene is possibly TRBD1 (5 bases). The germline V gene has CDR1 SGHDN and CDR2 FVKESK. The CDR3 spans 13 residues. V lost 4 bases and J 5 bases, leaving 9 bases between the germline ends. The CDR3: CASSRGHNNEQFF. CDR3 nucleotide sequence: TGTGCCAGCAGCCGCGGACATAACAATGAGCAGTTCTTC. Combining the CDR3 with reference TRBV14 and TRBJ2-1 gives the whole variable domain EAGVTQFPSHSVIEKGQTVTLRCDPISGHDNLYWYRRVMGKEIKFLLHFVKESKQDESGMPNNRFLAERTGGTYSTLKVQPAELEDSGVYFCASSRGHNNEQFFGPGTRLTVL.

Here the CDR3 DNA reads TGCGCCAGCGGTCCAGAGAGAGTCAATGAGCAGTTCTTC. Its protein is CASGPERVNEQFF. V and J are TRBV23-1 and TRBJ2-1, with D uncertain. TRBV23-1 is an ORF; its function is uncertain. The V and J ends lost 8 bases and 6 bases respectively, with 14 bases between them. The CDR3 is 13 amino acids.

DNA of the CDR3: TGTGCCAGCAGCTTACGAGAGGGGTCTCGGGAAAAACTGTTTTTT. This codes for CASSLREGSREKLFF. The rearrangement joins TRBV12-3 or TRBV12-4 to TRBJ1-4; possible D gene TRBD1, 5 bases. V gave up 6 bases and J gave up 8 bases, with 19 bases separating them. CDR3 size: 15 residues.

The V call is TRBV30, the J call TRBJ1-2; no clear D gene. The CDR3 is made up of 16 amino acids. The V end was cut by 2 bases, the J end by 0 bases, with 16 bases between. Germline assignment: CDR1 GTSNPN and CDR2 SVGIG (reference sequence). CDR3 nucleotide sequence: TGTGCCTGGAGTCCTCCTTCTCCCGTAGCTAACTATGGCTACACCTTC. Its protein product is CAWSPPSPVANYGYTF.

This chain joins TRBV20-1 and TRBJ2-7; TRBD1 matches 10 bases. Unmatched junction bases numbered 8, after V lost 6 bases and J lost 3 bases. Germline CDR1 reads DFQATT; CDR2 reads SNEGSKA (reference sequence). The CDR3 runs to 14 residues. The CDR3 nucleotides read TGCAGTGCCCAGGGGACAGGGGTCCGCTACGAGCAGTACTTC. Its protein is CSAQGTGVRYEQYF.

This clonotype appeared a few times. The V call is TRBV11-2, the J call TRBJ2-1, with a possible D match to TRBD2 (7 bases). The CDR3 runs 13 residues. Trimming left V 1 base short and J 9 bases short, with 10 bases between. The V gene's germline CDR1 is SGHAT and CDR2 FQNNGV. The CDR3 sequence is CASSLARGGEQFF. In DNA form, the CDR3 reads TGTGCCAGCAGCTTAGCTAGGGGGGGTGAGCAGTTCTTC.

This rearrangement joins TRBV12-3 or TRBV12-4 to TRBJ1-4; D unresolved. The CDR3 spans 12 residues. Trimming took 3 bases from V and 8 from J, leaving 7 bases between them. The CDR3 protein is CASSFPGEKLFF. The CDR3 DNA follows: TGTGCCAGCAGTTTCCCGGGAGAAAAACTGTTTTTT.

V is TRBV5-4 and J is TRBJ1-6; 9 nucleotides agree with TRBD1. The CDR3 covers 14 residues. V gave up 4 bases and J gave up 8 bases; unmatched junction bases: 4. Germline CDR1 is SGHNT and CDR2 is YYREEE (reference sequence). CDR3 in DNA: TGTGCCAGCAGCCGGGACAGGGATCATTCACCCCTCCACTTT. As protein: CASSRDRDHSPLHF.

The rearrangement joins TRBV5-1 to TRBJ1-2, with TRBD1 matching 8 bases. CDR1 is SGHRS and CDR2 is YFSETQ in the germline V gene. CDR3 length: 13 amino acids. With V trimmed by 3 bases and J by 5 bases, 3 bases remained unmatched. This CDR3 reads CASSSDRVYGYTF. DNA of the CDR3: TGCGCCAGCAGCTCGGACAGGGTGTATGGCTACACCTTC.

The CDR3, as DNA: TGTGCCAGCAGTTCAGAGGAACCCCGGCAGCCCCAGCATTTT. Amino acids: CASSSEEPRQPQHF. The gene calls are TRBV7-9 and TRBJ1-5; D gene ambiguous. The CDR3 extends over 14 amino acids. V was clipped by 6 bases and J by 7 bases, with 16 bases between them. Germline CDR1 SEHNR, CDR2 FQNEAQ (reference sequence).

The chain combines TRBV20-1 with TRBJ2-7; 8 bases agree with TRBD2. The CDR3 totals 12 residues. V lost 6 bases, J lost 3 bases, and 4 bases stayed unmatched. The germline CDR1 and CDR2 sequences are DFQATT and SNEGSKA (reference sequence). The CDR3 reads CSAWRGDYEQYF. DNA of the CDR3: TGCAGTGCGTGGCGGGGGGACTACGAGCAGTACTTC.

Here the CDR3 DNA reads TGCAGTGCGCGCCCCGGGGGGAACTTTGGTCAGCCCCAGCATTTT. Protein: CSARPGGNFGQPQHF. This chain links TRBV20-1 with TRBJ1-5; a weak D match, TRBD1 (5 bases). CDR3 size: 15 residues. Per the germline V gene, CDR1 is DFQATT and CDR2 is SNEGSKA (reference sequence). Between the trimmed V and J ends, which lost 6 bases and 6 bases, there was a span of 21 bases.

CDR3 in amino acids: CASSAGSGENTDTQYF. CDR3 bases: TGTGCCAGCAGTGCTGGTAGCGGGGAGAACACAGATACGCAGTATTTT. The V and J genes are TRBV2 and TRBJ2-3; TRBD2 agrees at 8 bases. This CDR3 contains 16 residues. Losses at the gene ends were 4 bases for V and 2 bases for J; bases not matched to a gene: 8. Germline V gene data show CDR1 as SNHLY and CDR2 as FYNNEI.

The chain is built from TRBV7-2 and TRBJ2-3; D is unclear. Germline-derived CDR1 and CDR2 are SGHTA and FQGNSA. Trimming took 2 bases from V and 11 from J, leaving 14 bases between them. The CDR3 runs 13 residues. CDR3 region: CASSLRSTDGQYF. DNA for the CDR3: TGTGCCAGCAGCTTAAGATCGACGGATGGGCAGTATTTT.

This chain uses TRBV18 with TRBJ2-2; no clear D. V lost 0 bases, J lost 4 bases, and 6 bases lay in between. This CDR3 has 14 residues. CDR1 KGHSH and CDR2 LQKENI come from the germline V gene. CDR3 in amino acids: CASSPPSVTGELFF. The DNA of the CDR3 is TGTGCCAGCTCACCACCCTCCGTCACCGGGGAGCTGTTTTTT.